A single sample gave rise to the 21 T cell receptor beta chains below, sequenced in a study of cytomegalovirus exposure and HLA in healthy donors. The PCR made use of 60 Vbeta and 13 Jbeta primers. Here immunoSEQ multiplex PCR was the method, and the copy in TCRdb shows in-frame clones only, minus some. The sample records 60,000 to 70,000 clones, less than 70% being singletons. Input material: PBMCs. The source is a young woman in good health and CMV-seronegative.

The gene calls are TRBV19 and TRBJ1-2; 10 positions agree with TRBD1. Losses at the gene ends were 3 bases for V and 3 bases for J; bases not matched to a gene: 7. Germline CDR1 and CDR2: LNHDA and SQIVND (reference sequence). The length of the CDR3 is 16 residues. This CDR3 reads CASSIGSGTGDYGYTF. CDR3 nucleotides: TGTGCCAGTAGTATTGGCTCTGGGACAGGGGACTATGGCTACACCTTC.

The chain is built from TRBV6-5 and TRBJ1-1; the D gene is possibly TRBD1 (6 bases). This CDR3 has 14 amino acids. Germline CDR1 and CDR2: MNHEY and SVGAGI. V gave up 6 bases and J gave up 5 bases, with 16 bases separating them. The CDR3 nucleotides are TGTGCCAGCAGCCCGACAGGCTTCGGGACTGAAGCTTTCTTT. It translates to CASSPTGFGTEAFF.

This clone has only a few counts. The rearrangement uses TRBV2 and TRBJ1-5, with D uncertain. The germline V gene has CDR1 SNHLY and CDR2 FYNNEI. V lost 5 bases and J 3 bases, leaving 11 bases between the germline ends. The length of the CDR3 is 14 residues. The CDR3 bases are TGTGCCAGCAGTTCAGGAGGAGACAATCAGCCCCAGCATTTT. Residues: CASSSGGDNQPQHF.

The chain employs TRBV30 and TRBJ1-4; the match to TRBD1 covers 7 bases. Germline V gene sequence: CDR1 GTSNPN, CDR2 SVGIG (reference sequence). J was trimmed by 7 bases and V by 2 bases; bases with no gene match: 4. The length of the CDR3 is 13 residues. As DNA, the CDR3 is TGTGCCTGGAGTATGACAGGGCGTGAAAAACTGTTTTTT. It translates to CAWSMTGREKLFF.

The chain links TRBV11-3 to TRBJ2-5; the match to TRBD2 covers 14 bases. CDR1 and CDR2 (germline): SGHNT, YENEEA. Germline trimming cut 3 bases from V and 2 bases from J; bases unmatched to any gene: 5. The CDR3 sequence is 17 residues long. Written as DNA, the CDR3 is TGTGCCAGCAGCTTCGGGACTAGCGGGGGACCACAAGAGACCCAGTACTTC. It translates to CASSFGTSGGPQETQYF.

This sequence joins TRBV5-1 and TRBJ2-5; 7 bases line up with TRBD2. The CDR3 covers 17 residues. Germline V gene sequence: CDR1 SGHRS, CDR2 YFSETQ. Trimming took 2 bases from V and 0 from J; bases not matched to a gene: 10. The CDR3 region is CASSLGPQAGDQETQYF. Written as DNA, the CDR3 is TGCGCCAGCAGCTTAGGTCCCCAGGCGGGGGACCAAGAGACCCAGTACTTC.

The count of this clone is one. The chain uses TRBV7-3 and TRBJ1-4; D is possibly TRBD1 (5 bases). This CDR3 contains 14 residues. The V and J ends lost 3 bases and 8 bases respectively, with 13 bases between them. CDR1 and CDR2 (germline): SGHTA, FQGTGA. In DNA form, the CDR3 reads TGTGCCAGCAGCTTGAGCAGGGTGGGCGAAAAACTGTTTTTT. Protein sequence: CASSLSRVGEKLFF.

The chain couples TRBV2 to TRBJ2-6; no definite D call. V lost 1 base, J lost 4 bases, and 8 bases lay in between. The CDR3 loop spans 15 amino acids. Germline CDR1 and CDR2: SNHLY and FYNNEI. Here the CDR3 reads CASSEVSLGANVLTF. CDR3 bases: TGTGCCAGCAGTGAAGTATCTCTGGGGGCCAACGTCCTGACTTTC.

CDR3 amino acids: CASSRTNRLQGEQYF. The CDR3 nucleotides read TGTGCCAGCAGCCGAACGAACAGGCTCCAGGGCGAGCAGTACTTC. The V call is TRBV6-5, the J call TRBJ2-7; the D gene is possibly TRBD1 (5 bases). CDR1 is MNHEY, CDR2 SVGAGI, per germline. The ends were cut back, 6 bases at V and 6 bases at J, with 21 bases in the middle. The CDR3 loop spans 15 amino acids.

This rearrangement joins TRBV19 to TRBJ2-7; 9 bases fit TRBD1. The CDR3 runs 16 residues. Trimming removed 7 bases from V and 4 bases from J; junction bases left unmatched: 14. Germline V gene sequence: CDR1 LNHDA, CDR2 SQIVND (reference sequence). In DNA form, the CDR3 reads TGTGCCAGTACCCCCAGGCCCGGGACAGGGCTATACGAGCAGTACTTC. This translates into CASTPRPGTGLYEQYF.

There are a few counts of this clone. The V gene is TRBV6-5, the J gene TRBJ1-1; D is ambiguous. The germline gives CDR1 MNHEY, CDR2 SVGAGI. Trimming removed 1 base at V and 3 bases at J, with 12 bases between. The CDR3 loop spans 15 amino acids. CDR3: CASSYYPVSDTEAFF. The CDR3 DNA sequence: TGTGCCAGCAGTTACTACCCCGTGAGCGACACTGAAGCTTTCTTT.

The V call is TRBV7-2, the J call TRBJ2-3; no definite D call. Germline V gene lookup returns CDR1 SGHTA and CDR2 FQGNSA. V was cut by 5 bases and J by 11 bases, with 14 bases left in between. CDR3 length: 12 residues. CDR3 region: CASSLQFPEQYF. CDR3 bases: TGTGCCAGCAGCCTACAGTTCCCTGAGCAGTATTTT.

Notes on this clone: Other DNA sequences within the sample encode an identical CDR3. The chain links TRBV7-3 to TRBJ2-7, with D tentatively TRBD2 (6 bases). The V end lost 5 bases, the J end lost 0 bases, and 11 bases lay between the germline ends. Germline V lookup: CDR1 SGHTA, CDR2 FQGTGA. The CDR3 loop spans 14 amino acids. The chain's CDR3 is CASSPGGNSYEQYF. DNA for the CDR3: TGTGCCAGCAGCCCCGGCGGGAACTCCTACGAGCAGTACTTC. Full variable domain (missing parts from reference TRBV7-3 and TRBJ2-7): GAGVSQTPSNKVTEKGKYVELRCDPISGHTALYWYRQSLGQGPEFLIYFQGTGAADDSGLPNDRFFAVRPEGSVSTLKIQRTERGDSAVYLCASSPGGNSYEQYFGPGTRLTVT.

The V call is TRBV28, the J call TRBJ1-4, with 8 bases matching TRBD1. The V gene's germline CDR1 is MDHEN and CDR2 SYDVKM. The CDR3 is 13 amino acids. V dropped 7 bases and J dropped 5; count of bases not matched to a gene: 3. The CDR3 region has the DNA TGTGCCAGCAATCGGGACAGGAATGAAAAACTGTTTTTT. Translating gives CASNRDRNEKLFF.

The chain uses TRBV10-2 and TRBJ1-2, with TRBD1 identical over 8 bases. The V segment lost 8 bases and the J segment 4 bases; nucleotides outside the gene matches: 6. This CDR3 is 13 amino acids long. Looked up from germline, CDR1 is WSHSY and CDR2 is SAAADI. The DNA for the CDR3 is TGCGCCAGCGCGGGACAGGTAATCTATGGCTACACCTTC. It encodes CASAGQVIYGYTF.

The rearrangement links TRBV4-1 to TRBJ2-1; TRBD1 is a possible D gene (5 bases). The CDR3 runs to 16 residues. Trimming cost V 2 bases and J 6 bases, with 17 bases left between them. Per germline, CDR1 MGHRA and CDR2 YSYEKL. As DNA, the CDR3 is TGCGCCAGCAGCCAATTATGGGGCCAGGGTTTCAATGAGCAGTTCTTC. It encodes CASSQLWGQGFNEQFF.

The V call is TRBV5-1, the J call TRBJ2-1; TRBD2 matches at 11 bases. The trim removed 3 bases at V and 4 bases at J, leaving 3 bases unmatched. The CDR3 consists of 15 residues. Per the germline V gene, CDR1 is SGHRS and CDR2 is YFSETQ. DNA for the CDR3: TGCGCCAGCAGCTCGACTAGCGGGGCTTACAATGAGCAGTTCTTC. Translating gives CASSSTSGAYNEQFF.

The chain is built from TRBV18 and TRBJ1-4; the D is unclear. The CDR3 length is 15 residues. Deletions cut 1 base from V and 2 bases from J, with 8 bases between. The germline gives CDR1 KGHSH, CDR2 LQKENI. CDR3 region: CASSPRSQTNEKLFF. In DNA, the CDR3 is TGTGCCAGCTCACCACGCTCACAGACTAATGAAAAACTGTTTTTT.

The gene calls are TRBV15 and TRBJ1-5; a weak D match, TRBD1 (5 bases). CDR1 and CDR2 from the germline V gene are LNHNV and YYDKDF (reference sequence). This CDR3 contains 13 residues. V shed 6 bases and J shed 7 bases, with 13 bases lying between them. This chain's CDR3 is CATSKGVQQPQHF. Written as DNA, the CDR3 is TGTGCCACCAGTAAAGGGGTTCAGCAGCCCCAGCATTTT.

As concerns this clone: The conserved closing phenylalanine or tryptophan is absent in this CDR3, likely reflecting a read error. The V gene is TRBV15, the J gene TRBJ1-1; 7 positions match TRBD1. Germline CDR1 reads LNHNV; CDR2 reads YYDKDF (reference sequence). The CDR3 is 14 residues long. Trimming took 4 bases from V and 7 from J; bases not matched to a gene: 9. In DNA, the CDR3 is TGTGCCACCAGCACCTGGGACAGTAGTAATGAAGCTTTCGTT. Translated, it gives CATSTWDSSNEAFV.

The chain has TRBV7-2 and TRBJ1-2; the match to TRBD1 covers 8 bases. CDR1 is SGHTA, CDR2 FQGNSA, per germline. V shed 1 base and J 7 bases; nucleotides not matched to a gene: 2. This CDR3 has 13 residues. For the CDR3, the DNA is TGTGCCAGCAGCTTAGAGGGGACAGGTGGCTACACCTTC. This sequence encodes CASSLEGTGGYTF.